These 4 T cell receptor beta chains were sequenced from one sample in a study of T cell changes during pregnancy in multiple sclerosis. The protocol was immunoSEQ multiplex PCR, while the TCRdb copy is restricted to in-frame clones and leaves out a portion. The sample lists roughly 49,000 clones, approximately 91% occurring once. This specimen was CD4+ T cells from peripheral blood mononuclear cells, taken in the second trimester of pregnancy. The receptors were gathered from a female donor with multiple sclerosis, enrolled in a pregnancy study.

The gene calls are TRBV5-6 and TRBJ1-2; 10 bases map to TRBD1. Trimming cost V 4 bases and J 5 bases; bases outside gene matches: 5. The CDR3 is 14 amino acids. The germline V gene has CDR1 SGHDT and CDR2 YYEEEE. The CDR3 loop is CASSQRQGAYGYTF. The CDR3 bases are TGTGCCAGCAGCCAAAGACAGGGGGCATATGGCTACACCTTC.

CDR3 loop: CASSLQGPEQPQHF. The CDR3 DNA is TGTGCCAGCAGTCTACAGGGGCCGGAACAGCCCCAGCATTTT. The rearrangement uses TRBV6-5 and TRBJ1-5, with 7 bases matching TRBD1. The germline CDR1 and CDR2 sequences are MNHEY and SVGAGI. CDR3 length: 14 residues. Trimming at V came to 5 bases and at J to 7 bases, leaving 8 bases not matched to a gene.

This rearrangement joins TRBV7-2 to TRBJ1-1, with D uncertain. Looked up from germline, CDR1 is SGHTA and CDR2 is FQGNSA. Trimming pared 3 bases from V and 2 bases from J, leaving 7 bases between. CDR3 length: 13 residues. CDR3 in DNA: TGTGCCAGCAGCTTCGGGTACAACACTGAAGCTTTCTTT. This gives the protein CASSFGYNTEAFF.

The CDR3 here is CASSPGGANTGELFF. CDR3 nucleotide sequence: TGTGCCAGCAGCCCAGGGGGCGCGAACACCGGGGAGCTGTTTTTT. This chain joins TRBV7-3 and TRBJ2-2, with 8 bases matching TRBD1. Germline loops: CDR1 SGHTA, CDR2 FQGTGA. CDR3 length: 15 amino acids. V shed 5 bases, J shed 0 bases, and the junction held 2 bases outside the gene matches.